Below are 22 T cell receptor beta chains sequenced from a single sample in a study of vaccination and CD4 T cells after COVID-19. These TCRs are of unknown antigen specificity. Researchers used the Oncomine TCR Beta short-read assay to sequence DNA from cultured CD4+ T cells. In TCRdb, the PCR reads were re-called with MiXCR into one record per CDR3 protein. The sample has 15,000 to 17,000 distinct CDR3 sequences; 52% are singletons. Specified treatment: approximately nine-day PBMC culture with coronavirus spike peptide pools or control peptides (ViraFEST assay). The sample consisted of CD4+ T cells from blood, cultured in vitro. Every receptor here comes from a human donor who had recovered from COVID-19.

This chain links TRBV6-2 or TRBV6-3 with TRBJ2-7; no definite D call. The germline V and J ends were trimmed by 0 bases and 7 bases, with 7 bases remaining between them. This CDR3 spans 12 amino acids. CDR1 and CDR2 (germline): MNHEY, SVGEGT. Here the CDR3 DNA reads TGTGCCAGCAGTTACTCTCCAATTGAGCAGTACTTC. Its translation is CASSYSPIEQYF.

For the CDR3, the DNA is TGTGCCAGCAGTTTATCCCCGACAGTTAACTATGGCTACACCTTC. Its protein product is CASSLSPTVNYGYTF. The chain combines TRBV27 with TRBJ1-2; D might be TRBD1 (5 bases). Germline V gene sequence: CDR1 MNHEY, CDR2 SMNVEV (reference sequence). The CDR3 sequence is 15 residues long. V lost 0 bases, J lost 1 base, and 9 bases lay in between.

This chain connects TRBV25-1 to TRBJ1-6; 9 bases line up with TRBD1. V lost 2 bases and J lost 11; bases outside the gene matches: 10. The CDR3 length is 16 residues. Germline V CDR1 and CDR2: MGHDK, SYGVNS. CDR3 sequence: CASSEEWGTGNPPLHF. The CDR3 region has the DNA TGTGCCAGCAGTGAAGAGTGGGGGACAGGGAATCCACCCCTCCACTTT.

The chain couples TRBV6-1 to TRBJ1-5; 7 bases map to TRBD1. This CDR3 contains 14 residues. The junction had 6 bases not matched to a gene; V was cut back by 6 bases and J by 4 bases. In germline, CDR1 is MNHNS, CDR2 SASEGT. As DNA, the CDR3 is TGTGCCAGCAGACAGGGGCGAGAGAATCAGCCCCAGCATTTT. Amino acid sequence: CASRQGRENQPQHF.

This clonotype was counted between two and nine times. The CDR3, as DNA: TGTGCCTGGGCCTCAGGGGATAACCAGCCCCAGCATTTT. Its translation is CAWASGDNQPQHF. This chain joins TRBV30 and TRBJ1-5, with D possibly being TRBD1 (6 bases). V shed 5 bases and J shed 7 bases, with 15 bases lying between them. Germline lookup yields CDR1 GTSNPN and CDR2 SVGIG (reference sequence). The CDR3 length is 13 residues.

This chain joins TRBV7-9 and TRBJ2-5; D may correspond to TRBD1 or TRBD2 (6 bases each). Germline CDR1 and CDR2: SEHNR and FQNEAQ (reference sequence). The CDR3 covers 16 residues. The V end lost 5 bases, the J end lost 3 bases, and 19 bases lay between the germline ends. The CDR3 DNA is TGTGCCAGCAGCGGGGGCGGGGCGGGGAAGGAAGAGACCCAGTACTTC. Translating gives CASSGGGAGKEETQYF.

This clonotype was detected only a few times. This CDR3 reads CASSERGSLEAFF. CDR3 nucleotide sequence: TGTGCCAGCAGTGAACGTGGCAGCCTTGAAGCTTTCTTT. This chain joins TRBV2 and TRBJ1-1; D uncertain. Trimming shortened V by 2 bases and J by 7 bases, and 11 bases separated the two germline ends. CDR1 and CDR2 from the germline V gene are SNHLY and FYNNEI. This CDR3 comprises 13 residues.

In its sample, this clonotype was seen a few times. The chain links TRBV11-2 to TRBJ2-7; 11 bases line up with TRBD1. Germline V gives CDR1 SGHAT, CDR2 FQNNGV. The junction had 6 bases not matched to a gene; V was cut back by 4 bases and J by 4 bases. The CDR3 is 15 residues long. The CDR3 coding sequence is TGTGCCAGCAGCTCCGCGGACAGGGGGCGGTACGAGCAGTACTTC. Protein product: CASSSADRGRYEQYF.

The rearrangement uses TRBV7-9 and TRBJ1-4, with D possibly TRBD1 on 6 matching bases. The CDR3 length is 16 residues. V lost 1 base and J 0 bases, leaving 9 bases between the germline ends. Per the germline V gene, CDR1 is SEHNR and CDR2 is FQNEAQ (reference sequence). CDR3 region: CASSLGGGTTNEKLFF. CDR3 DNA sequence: TGTGCCAGCAGCTTAGGAGGGGGTACAACTAATGAAAAACTGTTTTTT. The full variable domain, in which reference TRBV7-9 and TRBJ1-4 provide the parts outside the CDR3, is DTGVSQNPRHKITKRGQNVTFRCDPISEHNRLYWYRQTLGQGPEFLTYFQNEAQLEKSRLLSDRFSAERPKGSFSTLEIQRTEQGDSAMYLCASSLGGGTTNEKLFFGSGTQLSVL.

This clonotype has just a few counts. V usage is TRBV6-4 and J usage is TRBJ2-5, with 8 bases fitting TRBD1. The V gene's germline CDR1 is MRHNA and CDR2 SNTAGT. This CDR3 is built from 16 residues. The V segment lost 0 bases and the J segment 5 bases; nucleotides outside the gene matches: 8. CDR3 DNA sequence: TGTGCCAGCAGTGACTCCGGACAGGGCGCAGGGGAGACCCAGTACTTC. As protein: CASSDSGQGAGETQYF.

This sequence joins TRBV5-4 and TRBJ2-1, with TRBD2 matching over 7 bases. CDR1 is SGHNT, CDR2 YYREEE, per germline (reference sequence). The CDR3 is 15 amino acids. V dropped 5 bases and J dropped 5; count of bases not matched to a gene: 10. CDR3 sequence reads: CASSMVQRDHNEQFF. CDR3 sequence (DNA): TGTGCCAGCAGTATGGTACAGCGGGATCACAATGAGCAGTTCTTC.

CDR3 sequence: CSASLGGNTIYF. The CDR3, as DNA: TGCAGTGCTAGTCTTGGGGGAAACACCATATATTTT. The chain combines TRBV20-1 with TRBJ1-3; D remains ambiguous. V was clipped by 3 bases and J by 4 bases, with 7 bases between them. Germline CDR1 DFQATT, CDR2 SNEGSKA (reference sequence). CDR3 length equals 12 residues.

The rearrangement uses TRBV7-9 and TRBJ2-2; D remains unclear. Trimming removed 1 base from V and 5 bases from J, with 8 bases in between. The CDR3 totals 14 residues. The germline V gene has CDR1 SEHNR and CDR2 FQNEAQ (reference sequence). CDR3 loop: CASSLEGRTGELFF. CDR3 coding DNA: TGTGCCAGCAGCTTAGAAGGCAGAACCGGGGAGCTGTTTTTT.

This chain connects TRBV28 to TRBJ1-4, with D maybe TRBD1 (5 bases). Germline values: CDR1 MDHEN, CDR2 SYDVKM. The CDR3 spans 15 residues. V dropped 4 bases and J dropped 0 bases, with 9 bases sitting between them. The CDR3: CASSSETATNEKLFF. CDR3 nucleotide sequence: TGTGCCAGCAGTTCCGAGACAGCAACTAATGAAAAACTGTTTTTT. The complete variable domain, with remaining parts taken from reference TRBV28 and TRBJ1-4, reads DVKVTQSSRYLVKRTGEKVFLECVQDMDHENMFWYRQDPGLGLRLIYFSYDVKMKEKGDIPEGYSVSREKKERFSLILESASTNQTSMYLCASSSETATNEKLFFGSGTQLSVL.

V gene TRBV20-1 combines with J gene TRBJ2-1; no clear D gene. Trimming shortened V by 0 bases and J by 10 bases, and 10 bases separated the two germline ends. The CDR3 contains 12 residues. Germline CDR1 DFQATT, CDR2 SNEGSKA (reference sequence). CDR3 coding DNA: TGCAGTGCTAGAGATATCCGGGTCGAGCAGTTCTTC. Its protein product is CSARDIRVEQFF.

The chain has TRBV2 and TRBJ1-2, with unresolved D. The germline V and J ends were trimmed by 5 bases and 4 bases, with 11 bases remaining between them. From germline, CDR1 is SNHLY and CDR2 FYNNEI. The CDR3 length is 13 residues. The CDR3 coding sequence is TGTGCCAGCAGTTCTGCCGGGTCCTATGGCTACACCTTC. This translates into CASSSAGSYGYTF.

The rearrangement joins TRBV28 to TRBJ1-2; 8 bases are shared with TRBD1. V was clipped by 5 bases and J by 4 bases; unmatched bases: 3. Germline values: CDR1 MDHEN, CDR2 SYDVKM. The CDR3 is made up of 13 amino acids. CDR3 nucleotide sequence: TGTGCCAGCAGTGGACAGGGCCCCTATGGCTACACCTTC. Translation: CASSGQGPYGYTF.

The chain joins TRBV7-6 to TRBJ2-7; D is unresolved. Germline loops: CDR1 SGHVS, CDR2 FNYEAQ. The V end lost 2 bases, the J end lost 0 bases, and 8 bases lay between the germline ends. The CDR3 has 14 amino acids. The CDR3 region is CASSLNPGSYEQYF. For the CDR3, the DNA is TGTGCCAGCAGCTTAAACCCAGGCTCCTACGAGCAGTACTTC.

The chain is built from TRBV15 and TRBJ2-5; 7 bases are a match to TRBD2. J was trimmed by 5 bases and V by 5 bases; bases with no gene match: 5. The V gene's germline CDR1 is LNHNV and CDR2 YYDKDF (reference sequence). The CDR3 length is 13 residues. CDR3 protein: CATSPGLGETQYF. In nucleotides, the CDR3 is TGTGCCACCAGCCCCGGACTAGGGGAGACCCAGTACTTC.

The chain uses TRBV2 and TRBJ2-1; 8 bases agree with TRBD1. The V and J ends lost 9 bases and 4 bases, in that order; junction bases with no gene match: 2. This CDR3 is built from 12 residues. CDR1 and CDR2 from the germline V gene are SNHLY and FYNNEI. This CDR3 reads CASGTGYNEQFF. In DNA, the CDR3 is TGTGCCAGTGGGACAGGTTACAATGAGCAGTTCTTC. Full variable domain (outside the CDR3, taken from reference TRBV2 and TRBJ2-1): EPEVTQTPSHQVTQMGQEVILRCVPISNHLYFYWYRQILGQKVEFLVSFYNNEISEKSEIFDDQFSVERPDGSNFTLKIRSTKLEDSAMYFCASGTGYNEQFFGPGTRLTVL.

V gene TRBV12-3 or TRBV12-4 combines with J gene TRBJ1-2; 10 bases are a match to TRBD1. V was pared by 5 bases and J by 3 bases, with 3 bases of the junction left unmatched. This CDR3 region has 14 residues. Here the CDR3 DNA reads TGTGCCAGCAGTCGGACAGGGGGTGACTATGGCTACACCTTC. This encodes CASSRTGGDYGYTF.

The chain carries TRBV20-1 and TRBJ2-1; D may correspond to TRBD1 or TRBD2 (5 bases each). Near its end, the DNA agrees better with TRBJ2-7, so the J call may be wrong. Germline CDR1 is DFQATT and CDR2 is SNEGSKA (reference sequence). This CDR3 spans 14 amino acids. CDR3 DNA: TGCAGTGCAACCCCCGGGACCGCAGGCTACGAGCAGTACTTC. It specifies CSATPGTAGYEQYF.